A selection of T cell receptor beta chains follows, all from one sample in a study of cytomegalovirus exposure and HLA in healthy donors. The repertoire was sequenced with immunoSEQ multiplex PCR; TCRdb's copy has only in-frame clones and lacks some. The data show approximately 150,000 clones, roughly three quarters seen once. The specimen sequenced was PBMCs. The receptor source for this set is a male donor in good health and CMV-seropositive. The CDR3 runs from the conserved cysteine through the conserved F or W. A D gene is named only where the DNA matches it firmly. Only part of the rows carry a size: once, few, many, or a class if the clone is expanded.

cdr3_nt cdr3_aa d_call v_call clone_size j_call
TGTGCCAGCAGCCAAGAACGGGGGAGGAACACTGAAGCTTTCTTT CASSQERGRNTEAFF - TRBV4-2 - TRBJ1-1
TGTGCCAGCGTTGGGGGGGCAGACTCCTACGAGCAGTACTTC CASVGGADSYEQYF - TRBV6-1 - TRBJ2-7
TGTGCCAGAAGCCTTAAAACCGGGAGGAATGAAAAACTGTTTTTT CARSLKTGRNEKLFF - TRBV5-3 - TRBJ1-4
TGTGCCAGCAGAGCAGGGGGGCCCAATCAGCCCCAGCATTTT CASRAGGPNQPQHF TRBD1 TRBV6-6 - TRBJ1-5
TGCACCAGCAGCCCCCAAGGGCCCAAGCGGTGCACAGATACGCAGTATTTT CTSSPQGPKRCTDTQYF - TRBV1 once TRBJ2-3
TGCAGCGTGACAGGACGTGAGGGTTTGGGCTATGGCTACACCTTC CSVTGREGLGYGYTF - TRBV29-1 - TRBJ1-2
TGTGCCTGGAGTCGTGGAGGGAATGAAAAACTGTTTTTT CAWSRGGNEKLFF - TRBV30 once TRBJ1-4
TGTGCCACCCACCCGACTAGGGAGACAGATACGCAGTATTTT CATHPTRETDTQYF - TRBV6-1 - TRBJ2-3
TGTGCCTGGAGAATGTGGGCAAGACATGAGCAGTTCTTC CAWRMWARHEQFF - TRBV30 - TRBJ2-1
TGTGCCAGCAGCTTAGTGGTTAACGCGCGGGATGGCTACACCTTC CASSLVVNARDGYTF - TRBV11-2 - TRBJ1-2
TGCAGTGCTAGTCGGGTAGGGGGGCAGTTCTTC CSASRVGGQFF - TRBV20-1 - TRBJ2-1
TGTGCCAGCAGCTCCGGGACAGAGGGTTCACCCCTCCACTTT CASSSGTEGSPLHF TRBD1 TRBV5-4 - TRBJ1-6
TGTGCCAGCAGTGTAGGACAGGGAGCTATTGGACTGTTTTTT CASSVGQGAIGLFF TRBD1 TRBV6-5 - TRBJ1-4
TGTGCCACCAGCAAAACCGGGACAGCCGTCTACGAGCAGTACTTC CATSKTGTAVYEQYF TRBD1 TRBV15 - TRBJ2-7
TGTGCCAGCAGTTTGATGCGGGATAACTATGGCTACACCTTC CASSLMRDNYGYTF - TRBV27 - TRBJ1-2
TGTGCCAGCAGTGGACACGGGAGCTCCTATAATTCACCCCTCCACTTT CASSGHGSSYNSPLHF - TRBV6-6 - TRBJ1-6
TGTGCCAGCTCACCCGACAGGATCCGTTTTTCGAACACCGGGGAGCTGTTTTTT CASSPDRIRFSNTGELFF - TRBV18 few TRBJ2-2
TGTGCCTGGCGTTGGAAGAGGGAGGCTGGTGGGGCCAACGTCCTGACTTTC CAWRWKREAGGANVLTF - TRBV30 - TRBJ2-6
TGTGCCAGCAGGATAGCGGGGGGCTCTGGGGAGACCCAGTACTTC CASRIAGGSGETQYF TRBD2 TRBV6-9 - TRBJ2-5
TGTGCCAGCAGCTTAGTTCGCGGGGGGCATCGTTCCTACAATGAGCAGTTCTTC CASSLVRGGHRSYNEQFF TRBD2 TRBV7-9 - TRBJ2-1
TGTGCCAGCAGCCGGACAGGGGGGCGACGAGACACTGAAGCTTTCTTT CASSRTGGRRDTEAFF TRBD1 TRBV9 - TRBJ1-1
TGTGCCAGCAGTCCGCCGACAGCTAGGGATACGCAGTATTTT CASSPPTARDTQYF - TRBV2 - TRBJ2-3
TGTGCCAGCAGTAATCTGACAAGTTCACCCCTCCACTTT CASSNLTSSPLHF - TRBV28 once TRBJ1-6
TGTGCCAGCAGCCACTACGAGCAGTACTTC CASSHYEQYF - TRBV11-2 once TRBJ2-7
TGTGCCATCAGTGAGATGGGGGGAGGAGCTTTCTTT CAISEMGGGAFF - TRBV10-3 - TRBJ1-1
TGCGCCAGCAGCCTCACCGGGAGTGGCGAGCAGTACTTC CASSLTGSGEQYF - TRBV4-1 - TRBJ2-7
TGTGCCAGCAGTGCTTCCAGGGGGCACGGGCAGCCCCAGCATTTT CASSASRGHGQPQHF TRBD1 TRBV2 few TRBJ1-5
TGTGCCAGCAGCGGAGGACTTCGCTTTGGGGATGTGGACCAGTACTTC CASSGGLRFGDVDQYF - TRBV9 - TRBJ2-5
TGTGCCATCAGTGAAGAGGCCAGACTCTATGGCTACACCTTC CAISEEARLYGYTF - TRBV10-3 - TRBJ1-2
TGTGCCTGGAGTGTACCGCAGGGGGTCGCCTACAATGAGCAGTTCTTC CAWSVPQGVAYNEQFF TRBD1 TRBV30 - TRBJ2-1
TGTGCCAGCAGCCTTCCCGAGCGGGGGGGAGAGACCCAGTACTTC CASSLPERGGETQYF TRBD2 TRBV11-2 once TRBJ2-5